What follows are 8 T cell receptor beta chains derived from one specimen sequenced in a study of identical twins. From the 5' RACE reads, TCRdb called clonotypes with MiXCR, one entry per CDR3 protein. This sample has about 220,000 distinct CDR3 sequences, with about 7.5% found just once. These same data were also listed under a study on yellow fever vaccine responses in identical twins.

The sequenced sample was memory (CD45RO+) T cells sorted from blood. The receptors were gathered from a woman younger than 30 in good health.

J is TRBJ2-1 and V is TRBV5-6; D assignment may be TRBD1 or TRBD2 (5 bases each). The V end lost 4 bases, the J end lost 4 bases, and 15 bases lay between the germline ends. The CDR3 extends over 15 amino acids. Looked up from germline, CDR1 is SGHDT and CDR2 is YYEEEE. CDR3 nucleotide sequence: TGTGCCAGCAGCAGGTCCCGGGACGTGTACAATGAGCAGTTCTTC. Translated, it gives CASSRSRDVYNEQFF.

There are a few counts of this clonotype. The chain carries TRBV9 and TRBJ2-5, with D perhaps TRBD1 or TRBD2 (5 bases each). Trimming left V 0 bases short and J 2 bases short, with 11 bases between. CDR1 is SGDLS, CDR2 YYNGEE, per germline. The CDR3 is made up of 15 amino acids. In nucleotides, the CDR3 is TGTGCCAGCAGCGTAGGTAACGGGGCTCAAGAGACCCAGTACTTC. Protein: CASSVGNGAQETQYF. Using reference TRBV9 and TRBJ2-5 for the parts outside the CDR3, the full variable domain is DSGVTQTPKHLITATGQRVTLRCSPRSGDLSVYWYQQSLDQGLQFLIQYYNGEERAKGNILERFSAQQFPDLHSELNLSSLELGDSALYFCASSVGNGAQETQYFGPGTRLLVL.

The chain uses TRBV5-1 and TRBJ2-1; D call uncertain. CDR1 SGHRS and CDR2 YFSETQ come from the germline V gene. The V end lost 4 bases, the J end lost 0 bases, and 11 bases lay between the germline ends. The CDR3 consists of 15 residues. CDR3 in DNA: TGCGCCAGCAGCCTGCCGCAGCCCTCCTACAATGAGCAGTTCTTC. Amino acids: CASSLPQPSYNEQFF. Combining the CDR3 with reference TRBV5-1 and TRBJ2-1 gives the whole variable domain KAGVTQTPRYLIKTRGQQVTLSCSPISGHRSVSWYQQTPGQGLQFLFEYFSETQRNKGNFPGRFSGRQFSNSRSEMNVSTLELGDSALYLCASSLPQPSYNEQFFGPGTRLTVL.

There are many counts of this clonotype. CDR3 sequence: CASSLFQGAHGYTF. CDR3 in DNA: TGTGCCAGCAGTTTATTTCAGGGGGCGCATGGCTACACCTTC. The chain carries TRBV27 and TRBJ1-2, with 8 bases matching TRBD1. Germline V CDR1 and CDR2: MNHEY, SMNVEV (reference sequence). The CDR3 has 14 amino acids. Unmatched junction bases numbered 4, after V lost 1 base and J lost 6 bases.

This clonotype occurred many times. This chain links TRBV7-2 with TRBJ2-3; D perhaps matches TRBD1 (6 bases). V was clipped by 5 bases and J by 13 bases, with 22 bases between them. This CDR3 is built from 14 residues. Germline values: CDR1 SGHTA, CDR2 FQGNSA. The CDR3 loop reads CASSLEDSLRNKYF. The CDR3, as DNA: TGTGCCAGCAGCCTAGAGGACAGCCTCCGAAATAAGTATTTT.

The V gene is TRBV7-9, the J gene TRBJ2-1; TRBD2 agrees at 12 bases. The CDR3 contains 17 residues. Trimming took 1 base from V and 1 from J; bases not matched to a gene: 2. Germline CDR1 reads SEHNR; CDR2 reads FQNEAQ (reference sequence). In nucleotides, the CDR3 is TGTGCCAGCAGCTTAGAACTAGCGGGGGGATCCTACAATGAGCAGTTCTTC. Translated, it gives CASSLELAGGSYNEQFF.

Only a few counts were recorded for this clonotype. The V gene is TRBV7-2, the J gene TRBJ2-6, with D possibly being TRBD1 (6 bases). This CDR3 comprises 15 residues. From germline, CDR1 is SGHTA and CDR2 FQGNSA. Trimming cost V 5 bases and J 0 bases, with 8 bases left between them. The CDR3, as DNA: TGTGCCAGCAGCCGACAGGACTCTGGGGCCAACGTCCTGACTTTC. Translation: CASSRQDSGANVLTF.

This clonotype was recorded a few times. Written as DNA, the CDR3 is TGTGCCAGCAATCAGGGAATCCTCACCGGGGAGCTGTTTTTT. Translating it yields CASNQGILTGELFF. The chain employs TRBV6-1 and TRBJ2-2; D may be TRBD1 (5 bases). The CDR3 runs 14 residues. Trimming left V 7 bases short and J 4 bases short, with 13 bases between. Looked up from germline, CDR1 is MNHNS and CDR2 is SASEGT.